These T cell receptor beta chains were read from a single sample in a study of T cells in Graves' hyperthyroidism and ophthalmopathy. TCRdb re-called the multiplex PCR reads with MiXCR, one entry per CDR3 protein. The data show 390,000 or so distinct CDR3 sequences, about 14% seen once. The sequenced sample was blood. The receptors shown here come from a man between 18 and 29 years old with Graves' ophthalmopathy. The CDR3 runs from the conserved cysteine through the conserved F or W. Each record gives: D gene, clone size, CDR3 length, J gene, V gene, CDR3 DNA, CDR3 protein. D genes are given only for firm matches. Expanded clones are given a class, and other clones once, few, many or no size at all.

>NA|many|16|TRBJ2-7|TRBV6-1
TGTGCCAGCAGTCGAAGTGGACAGAGGAGCTCCTACGAGCAGTACTTC
CASSRSGQRSSYEQYF
>TRBD2|many|19|TRBJ2-5|TRBV5-1
TGCGCCAGCAGCGTCGGACTAGCGGGAGGGCCGAGGGACCACGAGACCCAGTACTTC
CASSVGLAGGPRDHETQYF
>TRBD2|many|15|TRBJ2-7|TRBV28
TGTGCCAGCAGTGCCTCAATCGGACTAGCGGTTGAGCAGTACTTC
CASSASIGLAVEQYF
>NA|many|14|TRBJ1-1|TRBV20-1
TGCAGTGCTAGAGATCTGGACGGGTACACTGAAGCTTTCTTT
CSARDLDGYTEAFF
>NA|many|15|TRBJ1-5|TRBV28
TGTGCCAGCAGTTCCCAAGACCTAAGCAATCAGCCCCAGCATTTT
CASSSQDLSNQPQHF
>TRBD1|many|16|TRBJ1-5|TRBV27
TGTGCCAGCAGCCGTACAGGGGTGACTAGCAATCAGCCCCAGCATTTT
CASSRTGVTSNQPQHF
>TRBD2|few|15|TRBJ2-7|TRBV10-3
TGTGCCATCAACGGGCGGAGCGGGGGGGCTTACGAGCAGTACTTC
CAINGRSGGAYEQYF
>NA|many|14|TRBJ2-1|TRBV12-3/TRBV12-4
TGTGCCAGCAGCGATAGCGGTTCCTACAATGAGCAGTTCTTC
CASSDSGSYNEQFF
>NA|many|14|TRBJ1-1|TRBV14
TGTGCCAGCAGCCAAGTGATGGGGCTCACTGAAGCTTTCTTT
CASSQVMGLTEAFF
>TRBD2|many|13|TRBJ2-7|TRBV2
TGTGCCAGCAAAAGACTAGCGGCCTACGAGCAGTACTTC
CASKRLAAYEQYF
>NA|many|13|TRBJ2-2|TRBV7-9
TGTGCCAGCAGCTTCATAGGGGAAGGGGAGCTGTTTTTT
CASSFIGEGELFF
>NA|many|12|TRBJ1-2|TRBV2
TGTGCCAGCAGCCCCAGGAACTATGGCTACACCTTC
CASSPRNYGYTF
>NA|few|14|TRBJ2-3|TRBV24-1
TGTGCCACCAGTGGGAGGACTGGCCAAGATACGCAGTATTTT
CATSGRTGQDTQYF
>NA|NA|12|TRBJ2-7|TRBV29-1
TGCAGCGTCTCGCCGGGGGCCTACGAGCAGTACTTC
CSVSPGAYEQYF
>NA|few|13|TRBJ1-6|TRBV30
TGTGCCTGGAGTTCAGGGTTGGGTTCACCCCTCCACTTT
CAWSSGLGSPLHF
>NA|many|17|TRBJ2-3|TRBV20-1
TGCAGTGCTAGAGATGGGGGGGCAAGGCTAGCGGCAGATACGCAGTATTTT
CSARDGGARLAADTQYF
>TRBD1|many|14|TRBJ1-5|TRBV12-3/TRBV12-4
TGTGCCACAGCCGGGACAGAAGAGAATCAGCCCCAGCATTTT
CATAGTEENQPQHF
>NA|many|14|TRBJ2-2|TRBV19
TGTGCCACTCCCAGGGCTTCGAACACCGGGGAGCTGTTTTTT
CATPRASNTGELFF
>TRBD2|NA|15|TRBJ2-7|TRBV9
TGTGCCAGCAGCGTATCAGCGGGAGGGTCCTACGAGCAGTACTTC
CASSVSAGGSYEQYF
>NA|NA|15|TRBJ2-3|TRBV30
TGTGCCTGGAGCCAGACAGGGAGGGGGACAGATACGCAGTATTTT
CAWSQTGRGTDTQYF
>NA|many|15|TRBJ1-1|TRBV3-1
TGTGCCAGCAGCCAAGCGGGGGGCCATAACACTGAAGCTTTCTTT
CASSQAGGHNTEAFF
>NA|NA|12|TRBJ1-5|TRBV4-1
TGCGCCAGCAGCCACCCACGGCAGCCCCAGCATTTT
CASSHPRQPQHF
>NA|many|14|TRBJ2-7|TRBV12-3/TRBV12-4
TGTGCCAGCACCTCGGTGGGTAGCTCCTACGAGCAGTACTTC
CASTSVGSSYEQYF
>TRBD1|many|14|TRBJ1-2|TRBV11-2
TGTGCCAGCAGCTTACAGACAGGGGTACGTGGCTACACCTTC
CASSLQTGVRGYTF
>NA|many|13|TRBJ2-1|TRBV29-1
TGCAGCGTTGTGTTGGGGGAAAACAATGAGCAGTTCTTC
CSVVLGENNEQFF
>NA|few|14|TRBJ2-1|TRBV7-9
TGTGCCAGCAGCTTAGTTTCCCCTCACGGTGAGCAGTTCTTC
CASSLVSPHGEQFF
>TRBD1|few|15|TRBJ2-7|TRBV6-1
TGTGCCAGCAGTGAAGGGCGACAGGGGGCCTACGAGCAGTACTTC
CASSEGRQGAYEQYF
>NA|once|19|TRBJ2-2|TRBV4-1
TGCGCCAGCAGCCAAGAGGACGGGACCGGGGGGCCATACACCGGGGAGCTGTTTTTT
CASSQEDGTGGPYTGELFF
>NA|few|15|TRBJ2-2|TRBV15
TGTGCCACCAGCATTGGGACGGTGAACACCGGGGAGCTGTTTTTT
CATSIGTVNTGELFF
>TRBD2|NA|19|TRBJ2-3|TRBV6-1
TGTGCCAGCAGTGGAGGGCTAGCGGGGGTCACACCCAGCACAGATACGCAGTATTTT
CASSGGLAGVTPSTDTQYF
>TRBD1|many|15|TRBJ1-6|TRBV6-1
TGTGCCAGCAGTGAAGCGACAGGGGGTAATTCACCCCTCCACTTT
CASSEATGGNSPLHF
>NA|NA|16|TRBJ1-4|TRBV5-1
TGCACCAGCAGCTTGGGGCCGGGCCTCACTAATGAAAAACTGTTTTTT
CTSSLGPGLTNEKLFF
>NA|many|16|TRBJ1-2|TRBV5-1
TGCGCCAGCAGCCTGGGCCCCCCCGGACTGAACTATGGCTACACCTTC
CASSLGPPGLNYGYTF
>TRBD2|NA|17|TRBJ2-2|TRBV7-2
TGTGCCAGCAGCTTAGTCGAGGGAGGGCCTGTGGCCGGGGAGCTGTTTTTT
CASSLVEGGPVAGELFF
>TRBD2|few|16|TRBJ2-1|TRBV5-6
TGTGCCAGCAGCGGACTGCTAGCGGGGGGCTACAATGAGCAGTTCTTC
CASSGLLAGGYNEQFF
>NA|many|12|TRBJ2-1|TRBV11-2
TGTGCCAGCAGCTTAGGAGTCCATGAGCAGTTCTTC
CASSLGVHEQFF
>TRBD2|many|15|TRBJ2-1|TRBV7-8
TGTGCCAGCAGCTTAGCGCAGGGTAGCGGGGGGGAGCAGTTCTTC
CASSLAQGSGGEQFF
>NA|many|13|TRBJ2-3|TRBV20-1
TGCAGTGAGGTGGGCCCTGACACAGATACGCAGTATTTT
CSEVGPDTDTQYF
>NA|many|13|TRBJ2-6|TRBV7-9
TGTGCCAGCACTCCGGCCGGGGCCAACGTCCTGACTTTC
CASTPAGANVLTF
>NA|many|13|TRBJ2-5|TRBV6-6
TGTGCCAGCAGTTACCAGCCGAGTGAAACCCAGTACTTC
CASSYQPSETQYF
>NA|few|15|TRBJ2-5|TRBV18
TGTGCCAGCTCACCAGCAGCCAGATCATGGGAGACCCAGTACTTC
CASSPAARSWETQYF
>NA|many|17|TRBJ1-3|TRBV9
TGTGCCAGCAGCCCCGACACCTCGGCCCTCTCTGGAAACACCATATATTTT
CASSPDTSALSGNTIYF
>TRBD1|many|15|TRBJ1-5|TRBV20-1
TGCAGTGCCTTAGCACCTACCGGGACAGATCAGCCCCAGCATTTT
CSALAPTGTDQPQHF
>NA|many|13|TRBJ1-1|TRBV6-1
TGTGCCAGCAGTAGCCGGGAAACAGCTGAAGCTTTCTTT
CASSSRETAEAFF
>TRBD2|many|15|TRBJ2-3|TRBV2
TGTGCCAGCAGAGCGACTAGCGGGGGGCCGGATACGCAGTATTTT
CASRATSGGPDTQYF
>TRBD1|many|16|TRBJ2-7|TRBV5-1
TGCGCCAGCAGCGGAGTAGGCGGGGACAGGACCTACGAGCAGTACTTC
CASSGVGGDRTYEQYF
>TRBD1|many|18|TRBJ2-3|TRBV3-1
TGTGCCAGCAGCCCGATTGAGAGGTGGGAGAGGGGGCGCGATACGCAGTATTTT
CASSPIERWERGRDTQYF
>NA|few|9|TRBJ1-2|TRBV6-1
TGTGCCAGCAATTCGGGCTACACCTTC
CASNSGYTF
>TRBD2|few|15|TRBJ2-1|TRBV20-1
TGCAGTGTTCTGGACCCGGGACTATTCTACAATGAGCAGTTCTTC
CSVLDPGLFYNEQFF
>NA|many|13|TRBJ1-1|TRBV29-1
TGCAGCGTTGTCCCTCCACAGAACACTGAAGCTTTCTTT
CSVVPPQNTEAFF
>NA|NA|12|TRBJ2-7|TRBV12-5
TGTGCTAGTGGTTTGGACTCCTACGAGCAGTACTTC
CASGLDSYEQYF
>NA|many|15|TRBJ2-1|TRBV6-1
TGTGCCAGCAGTGGCGACTACTTGGCCCACAGTGAGCAGTTCTTC
CASSGDYLAHSEQFF